This T cell receptor beta chain was identified in a study of blood T cell repertoires in COVID-19. Study summary: PBMCs, B-cell-depleted T cells, or T cells were the source of the cDNA or gDNA that made up the material.

Trimming pared 4 bases from V and 2 bases from J, leaving 8 bases between. The CDR3 is 13 residues long. Germline CDR1 reads KGHSH; CDR2 reads LQKENI. Profiled with immunoSEQ multiplex PCR; TCRdb holds only in-frame clones, not every one. The data hold some 370,000 clones, with roughly nine tenths observed a single time. This TCR came from a man in his forties with acute or convalescent COVID-19. The rearrangement uses TRBV18 and TRBJ2-5, with D maybe TRBD1 (5 bases). Material: peripheral blood. The CDR3 protein is CASSQGQQETQYF. DNA of the CDR3: TGTGCCAGCTCACAGGGGCAGCAAGAGACCCAGTACTTC.